The next 20 T cell receptor beta chains were all read from a single sample in a study of T cell responses to AZD1222 COVID-19 vaccine. The table came from immunoSEQ multiplex PCR; TCRdb's copy has only in-frame clones and leaves some out. Found here are about 130,000 clones, about nine tenths of them singletons; the top ten hold roughly 7.4%. The sample here was peripheral blood, taken on day 0 of AZD1222 vaccination. The receptor set was obtained from an adult in good health.

The chain joins TRBV29-1 to TRBJ2-7; D is perhaps TRBD2 (9 bases). V lost 7 bases to trimming and J lost 7 bases, with 23 bases between them. CDR3 length: 14 amino acids. From germline, CDR1 is SQVTM and CDR2 ANQGSEA. This CDR3 is CSGAGGLAGSEQYF. Written as DNA, the CDR3 is TGCAGCGGGGCAGGGGGCCTAGCGGGGAGTGAGCAGTACTTC.

The chain has TRBV25-1 and TRBJ1-3; TRBD1 matches at 9 bases. J was trimmed by 2 bases and V by 8 bases; bases with no gene match: 4. Germline values: CDR1 MGHDK, CDR2 SYGVNS. This CDR3 is 14 amino acids long. This CDR3 reads CASRTGAAGNTIYF. The CDR3 region has the DNA TGTGCCAGCCGGACAGGGGCGGCTGGAAACACCATATATTTT.

This clone was picked up a small number of times. In nucleotides, the CDR3 is TGTGCCAGCAGCCTGGGTTTCAGCCTATATGAAAAACTGTTTTTT. Amino acids: CASSLGFSLYEKLFF. The V call is TRBV14, the J call TRBJ1-4; D is unresolved. The CDR3 loop spans 15 amino acids. Germline V lookup: CDR1 SGHDN, CDR2 FVKESK. V shed 4 bases and J shed 6 bases, with 15 bases lying between them. Supplemented by reference TRBV14 and TRBJ1-4, the full variable domain reads EAGVTQFPSHSVIEKGQTVTLRCDPISGHDNLYWYRRVMGKEIKFLLHFVKESKQDESGMPNNRFLAERTGGTYSTLKVQPAELEDSGVYFCASSLGFSLYEKLFFGSGTQLSVL.

This clone was detected once. This sequence joins TRBV10-3 and TRBJ2-7, with 7 bases lining up with TRBD1. The V and J ends lost 5 bases and 4 bases, in that order; junction bases with no gene match: 2. Germline V gene lookup returns CDR1 ENHRY and CDR2 SYGVKD. The CDR3 length is 12 residues. The CDR3 DNA reads TGTGCCATCAGTCTGACAGGGTACGAGCAGTACTTC. It yields the protein CAISLTGYEQYF.

The table lists this clone with a few counts. This sequence joins TRBV9 and TRBJ2-1; possibly TRBD2 for D (6 bases). Germline lookup yields CDR1 SGDLS and CDR2 YYNGEE. The CDR3 has 15 amino acids. Trimming removed 1 base at V and 8 bases at J, with 16 bases between. DNA of the CDR3: TGTGCCAGCAGCGTAAGCGGGCATCCGTCAGATGAGCAGTTCTTC. Protein sequence: CASSVSGHPSDEQFF.

The rearrangement joins TRBV12-3 or TRBV12-4 to TRBJ1-2; TRBD1 agrees at 8 bases. The trim removed 5 bases at V and 4 bases at J, leaving 3 bases unmatched. This CDR3 region has 13 residues. CDR3 sequence reads: CASSPGTGYGYTF. The CDR3 DNA reads as TGTGCCAGCAGTCCCGGGACAGGCTATGGCTACACCTTC.

The V gene is TRBV19, the J gene TRBJ2-3; 9 bases agree with TRBD1. This CDR3 has 17 residues. V was pared by 4 bases and J by 3 bases, with 11 bases of the junction left unmatched. Germline assignment: CDR1 LNHDA and CDR2 SQIVND (reference sequence). The CDR3 DNA reads TGTGCCAGTAGTAGAGAACCGGGACAGGGATTGACAGATACGCAGTATTTT. Translation gives CASSREPGQGLTDTQYF.

J is TRBJ2-7 and V is TRBV9; D could derive from TRBD1 or TRBD2 (5 bases each). V gave up 3 bases and J gave up 4 bases, with 14 bases separating them. CDR3 length: 14 amino acids. Germline assignment: CDR1 SGDLS and CDR2 YYNGEE. The CDR3 spells CASSATGTEYEQYF. CDR3 DNA: TGTGCCAGCAGCGCCACCGGGACGGAGTACGAGCAGTACTTC. Complete variable domain (other parts from reference TRBV9 and TRBJ2-7): DSGVTQTPKHLITATGQRVTLRCSPRSGDLSVYWYQQSLDQGLQFLIQYYNGEERAKGNILERFSAQQFPDLHSELNLSSLELGDSALYFCASSATGTEYEQYFGPGTRLTVT.

The chain couples TRBV5-4 to TRBJ1-2; TRBD1 matches at 8 bases. The CDR3 is 13 residues long. Losses at the gene ends were 2 bases for V and 8 bases for J; bases not matched to a gene: 5. Per germline, CDR1 SGHNT and CDR2 YYREEE (reference sequence). The CDR3 protein is CASSFAGGYGYTF. CDR3 nucleotides: TGTGCCAGCAGCTTTGCAGGGGGCTACGGCTACACCTTC.

This sequence joins TRBV4-2 and TRBJ1-2, with D unresolved. The CDR3 runs 16 residues. With 4 bases removed from V and 3 bases from J, the gap between germline ends came to 18 bases. In germline, CDR1 is LGHNA, CDR2 YNFKEQ. CDR3 loop: CASSRDSSRGDYGYTF. For the CDR3, the DNA is TGTGCCAGCAGCCGAGATAGCTCACGGGGAGACTATGGCTACACCTTC.

The J gene is TRBJ2-7, the V gene TRBV9, with D tentatively TRBD2 (5 bases). CDR3 length: 14 amino acids. Germline CDR1 and CDR2: SGDLS and YYNGEE. The V and J ends lost 2 bases and 1 base respectively, with 10 bases between them. Here the CDR3 reads CASSVISDSYEQYF. CDR3 bases: TGTGCCAGCAGCGTCATTAGCGATTCCTACGAGCAGTACTTC.

This clone was seen just once. The genes are TRBV2 and TRBJ1-4, with D uncertain. Trimming pared 8 bases from V and 7 bases from J, leaving 8 bases between. CDR1 and CDR2 from the germline V gene are SNHLY and FYNNEI. The CDR3 runs to 11 residues. The CDR3 coding sequence is TGTGCCAGCTTTTTTCGTGAAAAACTGTTTTTT. Translating it yields CASFFREKLFF.

This clone was counted between two and nine times. This chain uses TRBV21-1 with TRBJ1-1. TRBV21-1 is annotated as a pseudogene. The CDR3 totals 15 residues. CDR3 in amino acids: CASSPGATVYTEAFF. CDR3 DNA sequence: TGTGCCAGCAGCCCCGGGGCGACAGTCTACACTGAAGCTTTCTTT.

The chain uses TRBV21-1 and TRBJ1-5. TRBV21-1 is shown as a pseudogene. The CDR3 runs 15 residues. CDR3: CASSKGPGIDQPQHF. Here the CDR3 DNA reads TGTGCCAGCAGCAAAGGCCCGGGAATTGATCAGCCCCAGCATTTT.

The chain couples TRBV30 to TRBJ1-5; D is ambiguous. Germline CDR1 reads GTSNPN; CDR2 reads SVGIG (reference sequence). Trimming shortened V by 1 base and J by 4 bases, and 8 bases separated the two germline ends. The CDR3 spans 13 residues. Here the CDR3 DNA reads TGTGCCTGGAGTGAGCAAGCTAATCAGCCCCAGCATTTT. Protein: CAWSEQANQPQHF.

V and J are TRBV6-1 and TRBJ2-1; D is unresolved. This CDR3 has 15 residues. Germline assignment: CDR1 MNHNS and CDR2 SASEGT. V gave up 1 base and J gave up 5 bases, with 12 bases separating them. This CDR3 reads CASSEGSLNHNEQFF. CDR3 DNA sequence: TGTGCCAGCAGTGAAGGCAGCCTCAACCACAATGAGCAGTTCTTC.

J is TRBJ2-7 and V is TRBV11-1; no reliable D call. The germline V gene has CDR1 SGHAT and CDR2 FQDESV (reference sequence). V was shortened by 1 base and J by 4 bases, with 8 bases between the two germline ends. The CDR3 spans 13 residues. The CDR3 loop reads CASSLVYQYEQYF. Written as DNA, the CDR3 is TGTGCCAGCAGCTTAGTGTACCAGTACGAGCAGTACTTC.

J is TRBJ2-5 and V is TRBV7-9; D might be TRBD2 (5 bases). Deletions cut 3 bases from V and 5 bases from J, with 10 bases between. The CDR3 totals 13 residues. Germline loops: CDR1 SEHNR, CDR2 FQNEAQ (reference sequence). Written as DNA, the CDR3 is TGTGCCAGCAGCTTGGCTAGCACGGAGACCCAGTACTTC. It is translated as CASSLASTETQYF.

The rearrangement uses TRBV2 and TRBJ2-5; 10 bases agree with TRBD2. J lost 2 bases, V lost 6 bases, and 3 bases had no gene match. Germline CDR1 reads SNHLY; CDR2 reads FYNNEI. This CDR3 comprises 14 residues. Here the CDR3 DNA reads TGTGCCAGCAGCGGAGCGGGGGGGCAAGAGACCCAGTACTTC. It codes for CASSGAGGQETQYF.

The gene calls are TRBV4-1 and TRBJ1-6; D remains ambiguous. V lost 3 bases and J 13 bases, leaving 16 bases between the germline ends. Germline CDR1 and CDR2: MGHRA and YSYEKL. This CDR3 has 14 amino acids. The CDR3 protein is CASSQDGRVTPLHF. The CDR3 DNA reads as TGCGCCAGCAGCCAGGACGGTAGAGTTACGCCCCTCCACTTT.